This TCR beta chain was profiled in a study of blood T cell repertoires in COVID-19. Study as a whole: The analysed material was cDNA or gDNA that came from T cells, B-cell-depleted T cells, or PBMCs.

Methods used by the authors: Using reference gene primer amplification, nucleated cell counts were estimated. Method: immunoSEQ multiplex PCR; TCRdb's copy keeps in-frame clones and lacks some. V, J and clone size reflect that table, while D and trimming were determined from the DNA. Counted here are 99,000 or so clones, 84% occurring once; the ten biggest clones make up roughly 29%. Trimming removed 5 bases from V and 0 bases from J; junction bases left unmatched: 11. The CDR3 loop spans 18 amino acids. The germline V gene has CDR1 SEHNR and CDR2 FQNEAQ (reference sequence). Input material: peripheral blood. The chain is built from TRBV7-9 and TRBJ1-4; 8 bases fit TRBD1. The receptor comes from a man between 60 and 75 years old with acute or convalescent COVID-19. CDR3 nucleotides: TGTGCCAGCAGCGCGCCAAGACAGGGGCCTGCAACTAATGAAAAACTGTTTTTT. This translates into CASSAPRQGPATNEKLFF.